A single sample gave rise to the 10 T cell receptor beta chains below, sequenced in a study of T-cell reconstitution after alpha-beta-depleted transplantation in children. TCRbeta library construction was performed incorporating unique molecular identifiers. TCRdb ran MiXCR on the PCR reads and lists one entry per CDR3 protein. The sample yields roughly 200,000 distinct CDR3 sequences, roughly 6.6% seen once. The starting material was PBMCs, obtained before TCRalphabeta/CD19-depleted stem cell transplant. The receptor source for this set is a boy aged 2-15 years with acute lymphoblastic leukemia, due to receive a stem cell transplant.

This clonotype was seen many times. V is TRBV5-4 and J is TRBJ1-1, with 7 bases fitting TRBD1. This CDR3 region has 16 residues. Germline CDR1 SGHNT, CDR2 YYREEE (reference sequence). The J segment lost 4 bases and the V segment lost 0 bases, leaving 9 bases of the junction unmatched. DNA for the CDR3: TGTGCCAGCAGCTTGGGGGCAGGGGGAGGTGGCACTGAAGCTTTCTTT. It encodes CASSLGAGGGGTEAFF.

The chain has TRBV28 and TRBJ2-7, with TRBD2 matching over 9 bases. The length of the CDR3 is 12 residues. Per germline, CDR1 MDHEN and CDR2 SYDVKM. V lost 5 bases to trimming and J lost 11 bases; unmatched junction nucleotides: 7. CDR3 nucleotide sequence: TGTGCCAGCAGTCTAGCGGGACTGGAAGAGTACTTC. Its translation: CASSLAGLEEYF. Together with reference TRBV28 and TRBJ2-7, the CDR3 gives the full variable domain: DVKVTQSSRYLVKRTGEKVFLECVQDMDHENMFWYRQDPGLGLRLIYFSYDVKMKEKGDIPEGYSVSREKKERFSLILESASTNQTSMYLCASSLAGLEEYFGPGTRLTVT.

On this clonotype: This CDR3 is missing its conserved last phenylalanine or tryptophan, likely due to a read error. The V gene is TRBV20-1, the J gene TRBJ1-5, with TRBD1 identical over 9 bases. Germline V gene lookup returns CDR1 DFQATT and CDR2 SNEGSKA (reference sequence). The CDR3 totals 15 residues. Unmatched junction bases numbered 9, after V lost 3 bases and J lost 6 bases. CDR3 bases: TGCAGTGCTAGCCGACAGGGGGTCCCGGGTCAGCCCCAGCATTAT. This sequence encodes CSASRQGVPGQPQHY.

This clonotype was seen many times. This chain links TRBV20-1 with TRBJ2-3; tentative D call: TRBD2 (6 bases). Looked up from germline, CDR1 is DFQATT and CDR2 is SNEGSKA (reference sequence). The CDR3 spans 13 residues. With 4 bases removed from V and 3 bases from J, the gap between germline ends came to 11 bases. The CDR3 sequence: CSATGSGTDTQYF. In DNA form, the CDR3 reads TGCAGTGCTACGGGGAGCGGGACAGATACGCAGTATTTT.

This clonotype occurred many times. J is TRBJ2-3 and V is TRBV7-2, with TRBD1 matching 9 bases. Trimming cost V 0 bases and J 4 bases; bases outside gene matches: 11. Germline V gene data show CDR1 as SGHTA and CDR2 as FQGNSA. CDR3 length equals 18 residues. The CDR3: CASSLARPRQGGADTQYF. The CDR3 nucleotides are TGTGCCAGCAGCTTAGCCAGACCCAGACAGGGGGGGGCAGATACGCAGTATTTT.

A few counts support this clonotype. This chain connects TRBV2 to TRBJ1-1; D gene uncertain. Germline-derived CDR1 and CDR2 are SNHLY and FYNNEI. The CDR3 runs to 15 residues. The germline V and J ends were trimmed by 6 bases and 6 bases, with 20 bases remaining between them. The CDR3 loop reads CASSPLEVLAPEAFF. The CDR3 region has the DNA TGTGCCAGCAGCCCCCTGGAGGTTTTGGCCCCTGAAGCTTTCTTT.

This chain links TRBV5-5 with TRBJ2-7; TRBD1 matches 7 bases. Trimming took 0 bases from V and 5 from J; bases not matched to a gene: 8. This CDR3 contains 15 residues. Germline V gene lookup returns CDR1 SGHKS and CDR2 YYEKEE (reference sequence). CDR3 region: CASSLGLQGSNEQYF. The CDR3, as DNA: TGTGCCAGCAGCTTGGGGTTACAGGGGTCCAACGAGCAGTACTTC.

This clonotype was observed many times. The V gene is TRBV20-1, the J gene TRBJ2-1; TRBD1 is a possible D gene (6 bases). This CDR3 has 14 residues. Germline assignment: CDR1 DFQATT and CDR2 SNEGSKA (reference sequence). Between the trimmed V and J ends, which lost 2 bases and 2 bases, there was a span of 10 bases. The CDR3 DNA reads TGCAGTGCTAGACAGAGGGGGACCTACAATGAGCAGTTCTTC. Amino acid sequence: CSARQRGTYNEQFF.

A few counts support this clonotype. The rearrangement joins TRBV7-9 to TRBJ1-2; weak D call: TRBD1 (6 bases). Germline assignment: CDR1 SEHNR and CDR2 FQNEAQ (reference sequence). V was trimmed by 1 base and J by 4 bases, leaving 7 bases between them. The length of the CDR3 is 13 residues. The DNA of the CDR3 is TGTGCCAGCAGCTTAGAGGACAGCTATGGCTACACCTTC. Amino acid sequence: CASSLEDSYGYTF. The full variable domain, completed using reference TRBV7-9 and TRBJ1-2, is DTGVSQNPRHKITKRGQNVTFRCDPISEHNRLYWYRQTLGQGPEFLTYFQNEAQLEKSRLLSDRFSAERPKGSFSTLEIQRTEQGDSAMYLCASSLEDSYGYTFGSGTRLTVV.

This clonotype showed up many times. The chain combines TRBV27 with TRBJ2-3; D tentatively fits TRBD1 or TRBD2 (6 bases each). V dropped 2 bases and J dropped 5 bases, with 11 bases sitting between them. CDR1 MNHEY and CDR2 SMNVEV come from the germline V gene (reference sequence). The CDR3 covers 14 residues. Here the CDR3 reads CASSLAKGGDTQYF. The CDR3 nucleotides are TGTGCCAGCAGTTTAGCTAAGGGGGGAGATACGCAGTATTTT.